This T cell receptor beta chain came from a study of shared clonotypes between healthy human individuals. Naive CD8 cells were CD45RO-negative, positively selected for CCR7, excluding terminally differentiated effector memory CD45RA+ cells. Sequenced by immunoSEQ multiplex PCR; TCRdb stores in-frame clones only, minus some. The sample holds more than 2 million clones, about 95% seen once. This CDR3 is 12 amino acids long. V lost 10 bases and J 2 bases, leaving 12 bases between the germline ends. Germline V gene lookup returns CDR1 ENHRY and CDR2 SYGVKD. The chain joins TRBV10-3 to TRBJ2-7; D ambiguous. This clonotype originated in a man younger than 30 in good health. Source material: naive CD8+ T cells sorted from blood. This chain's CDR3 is CASLDDTYEQYF. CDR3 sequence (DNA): TGTGCCAGCCTGGACGACACCTACGAGCAGTACTTC.